Listed below are T cell receptor beta chains from one sample, sequenced in a study of T cells in Graves' hyperthyroidism and ophthalmopathy. TCRdb fed the multiplex PCR reads into MiXCR, producing one record per CDR3 protein. The repertoire consists of 700,000 to 850,000 distinct CDR3 sequences, with approximately 40% occurring once and the leading ten covering around 29%. The sample consisted of blood. The receptors were sampled from a middle-aged woman with Graves' hyperthyroidism. Each CDR3 is given with its conserved first and last residue. The D gene is left open where the match is weak. Size tells how often a clone was seen (once, few, many) or the class of an expanded clone, and some rows leave it out.

cdr3_length	clone_size	v_call	j_call	d_call	cdr3_nt	cdr3_aa
13	.	TRBV6-1	TRBJ1-5	.	TGTGCCAGCAGTGATGGGGGGCGTCAGCCCCAGCATTTT	CASSDGGRQPQHF
15	.	TRBV10-3	TRBJ1-4	.	TGTGCCAGCAGTTACTCTGAAGGGACCATTGAAAAACTGTTTTTT	CASSYSEGTIEKLFF
14	.	TRBV24-1	TRBJ2-5	.	TGTGCCACCAGTGACGCTACAGGGCTCGAGACCCAGTACTTC	CATSDATGLETQYF
16	many	TRBV20-1	TRBJ1-6	.	TGCAGTGCTCCAGGAGTTGGGGTGAAGGATAATTCACCCCTCCACTTT	CSAPGVGVKDNSPLHF
14	.	TRBV10-3	TRBJ2-5	.	TGTGCCATCAACGATCGGGCCGATCAAGAGACCCAGTACTTC	CAINDRADQETQYF
14	few	TRBV3-1	TRBJ1-5	.	TGTGCCAGCAGCCAAGAACAGGGCAATCAGCCCCAGCATTTT	CASSQEQGNQPQHF
15	.	TRBV10-3	TRBJ2-7	TRBD1	TGTGCCAGCAAGAAAAGCCGGGACAGGGGGGAGGAGCAGTACTTC	CASKKSRDRGEEQYF
13	.	TRBV20-1	TRBJ1-5	.	TGCAGTGCCGGTGGGGGACGCTATCAGCCCCAGCATTTT	CSAGGGRYQPQHF
14	.	TRBV6-6	TRBJ1-2	TRBD1	TGTGCCATCCTGGGCGCCGGGACAGAGAACGGCTACACCTTC	CAILGAGTENGYTF
15	many	TRBV25-1	TRBJ1-4	.	TGTGCCAGCAGTGACACGGGGGACCGCCTAGGAAAACTGTTTTTT	CASSDTGDRLGKLFF
14	.	TRBV12-3/TRBV12-4	TRBJ1-4	.	TGTGCCAGCAGTTACGGGAGCTGGGGTGAAAAACTGTTTTTT	CASSYGSWGEKLFF
13	.	TRBV2	TRBJ2-7	TRBD2	TGTGCCAGCACGGGCGGAGCGGGGCAGGGAGTATACTTC	CASTGGAGQGVYF
15	.	TRBV19	TRBJ1-1	.	TGTGCCAGTAGTATTGAATTTGGCAGGGTACCTGAAGCTTTCTTT	CASSIEFGRVPEAFF
13	many	TRBV7-6	TRBJ1-2	.	TGTGCCAGCAGCTTAGCGCTTTTGGATGGCTACACCTTC	CASSLALLDGYTF
14	many	TRBV25-1	TRBJ1-3	.	TGTGCCAGCAGCGCCGACGGCTCTGGAAACACCATATATTTT	CASSADGSGNTIYF
14	many	TRBV7-2	TRBJ2-7	.	TGTGCCAGCAGCTTGGGCAGACAAGCCTACGAGCAGTACTTC	CASSLGRQAYEQYF
14	few	TRBV4-3	TRBJ2-7	TRBD1	TGCGCCAGCAGCCCGGCCGACAGGGGCTACGAGCAGTACTTC	CASSPADRGYEQYF
16	.	TRBV12-3/TRBV12-4	TRBJ1-1	.	TGTGCCAGCAGTGTCCTTTCAGACAGGCTGAACACTGAAGCTTTCTTT	CASSVLSDRLNTEAFF
16	.	TRBV4-1	TRBJ1-2	.	TGCGCCAGCAGCCCAGCGTTGACAGAGAACAACTATGGCTACACCTTC	CASSPALTENNYGYTF
14	many	TRBV12-3/TRBV12-4	TRBJ1-2	.	TGTGCCAGCAGTTTTGGCGGAGAAAACTATGGCTACACCTTC	CASSFGGENYGYTF
16	few	TRBV6-6	TRBJ2-5	TRBD2	TGTGCCAGCAGCCCCCACGGGGAGGGGCGGCAAGAGACCCAGTACTTC	CASSPHGEGRQETQYF
13	.	TRBV5-1	TRBJ1-1	.	TGCGCCGCTTCGCTGGAGATGAACACTGAAGCTTTCTTT	CAASLEMNTEAFF
14	many	TRBV6-5	TRBJ1-4	TRBD1	TGTGCCAGCAGTTTACAGGGGGCAAGGGAAAAACTGTTTTTT	CASSLQGAREKLFF
14	few	TRBV6-1	TRBJ1-4	.	TGTGCCAGCACGGGCAGGGCTATAAATGAAAAACTGTTTTTT	CASTGRAINEKLFF
14	.	TRBV19	TRBJ2-1	.	TGTGCCAGTAGTATACCCGGGACCTACAATGAGCAGTTCTTC	CASSIPGTYNEQFF
15	few	TRBV7-9	TRBJ1-1	TRBD1	TGTGCCAGCAGCCCACAGGGGACCCGGGGCACTGAAGCTTTCTTT	CASSPQGTRGTEAFF
12	many	TRBV5-5	TRBJ2-5	.	TGTGCCAGCGTACAGAATGAAGAGACCCAGTACTTC	CASVQNEETQYF
14	many	TRBV20-1	TRBJ2-7	.	TGCAGTGCCTTCCTTCCTCAGGGAACCTACGAGCAGTACTTC	CSAFLPQGTYEQYF
15	many	TRBV25-1	TRBJ1-2	TRBD1	TGTGCCAGCAGTGAAACAGGGGAGGAATTCTATGGCTACACCTTC	CASSETGEEFYGYTF
14	.	TRBV6-2/TRBV6-3	TRBJ1-2	TRBD1	TGTGCCAGCTCAATGGACAGGGGGGACTATGGCTACACCTTC	CASSMDRGDYGYTF
16	few	TRBV7-2	TRBJ2-7	.	TGTGCCAGCAGCTTACCCAGGGGGGTTGGGTCCTACGAGCAGTACTTC	CASSLPRGVGSYEQYF
14	many	TRBV15	TRBJ1-1	.	TGTGCCACCAGCAGAGATCATTCCAGTCCAGAAGCTTTCTTT	CATSRDHSSPEAFF
13	many	TRBV14	TRBJ1-5	.	TGTGCCAGCCGGCGGGTCTACAATCAGCCCCAGCATTTT	CASRRVYNQPQHF
14	.	TRBV12-3/TRBV12-4	TRBJ1-1	.	TGTGCCAGCAGCCTCAGGTTGAAAAACACTGAAGCTTTCTTT	CASSLRLKNTEAFF
13	many	TRBV29-1	TRBJ2-7	.	TGCAGCGTAAAGCCCCAGGGTCGGTACGAGCAGTACTTC	CSVKPQGRYEQYF
14	many	TRBV9	TRBJ2-5	.	TGTGCCAGCAGCCCGGGACCCCTGGAGGAGACCCAGTACTTC	CASSPGPLEETQYF
18	.	TRBV6-6	TRBJ1-5	.	TGTGCCAGCAGCCGATCTTCCTCTATTCGTTATAGCAATCAGCCCCAGCATTTT	CASSRSSSIRYSNQPQHF
15	.	TRBV20-1	TRBJ1-6	TRBD1	TGCAGTGCTTTGACAGGGGGTTATTATAATTCACCCCTCCGCTTT	CSALTGGYYNSPLRF
13	.	TRBV29-1	TRBJ1-2	TRBD1	TGCAGCGTTCTCCGGGACAGGGACTATGGCTACACCTTC	CSVLRDRDYGYTF
15	few	TRBV4-3	TRBJ1-2	TRBD1	TGCGCCAGCAGCGCACATGACAGGGGGATCGATGGCTACACCTTC	CASSAHDRGIDGYTF